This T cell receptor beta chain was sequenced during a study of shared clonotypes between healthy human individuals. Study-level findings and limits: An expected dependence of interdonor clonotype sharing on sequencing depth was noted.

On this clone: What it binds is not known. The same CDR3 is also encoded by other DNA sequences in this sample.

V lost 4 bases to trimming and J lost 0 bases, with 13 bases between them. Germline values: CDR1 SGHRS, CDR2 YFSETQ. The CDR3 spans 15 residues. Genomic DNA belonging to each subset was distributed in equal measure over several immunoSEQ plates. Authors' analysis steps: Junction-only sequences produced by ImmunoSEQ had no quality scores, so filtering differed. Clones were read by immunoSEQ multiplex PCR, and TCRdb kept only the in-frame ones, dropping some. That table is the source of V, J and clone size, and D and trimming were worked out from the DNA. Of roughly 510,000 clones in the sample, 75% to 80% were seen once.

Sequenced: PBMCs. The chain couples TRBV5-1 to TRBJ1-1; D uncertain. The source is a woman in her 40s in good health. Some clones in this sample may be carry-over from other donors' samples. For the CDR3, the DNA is TGCGCCAGCAGCCCCCTTGGCGGGATGAACACTGAAGCTTTCTTT. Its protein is CASSPLGGMNTEAFF.